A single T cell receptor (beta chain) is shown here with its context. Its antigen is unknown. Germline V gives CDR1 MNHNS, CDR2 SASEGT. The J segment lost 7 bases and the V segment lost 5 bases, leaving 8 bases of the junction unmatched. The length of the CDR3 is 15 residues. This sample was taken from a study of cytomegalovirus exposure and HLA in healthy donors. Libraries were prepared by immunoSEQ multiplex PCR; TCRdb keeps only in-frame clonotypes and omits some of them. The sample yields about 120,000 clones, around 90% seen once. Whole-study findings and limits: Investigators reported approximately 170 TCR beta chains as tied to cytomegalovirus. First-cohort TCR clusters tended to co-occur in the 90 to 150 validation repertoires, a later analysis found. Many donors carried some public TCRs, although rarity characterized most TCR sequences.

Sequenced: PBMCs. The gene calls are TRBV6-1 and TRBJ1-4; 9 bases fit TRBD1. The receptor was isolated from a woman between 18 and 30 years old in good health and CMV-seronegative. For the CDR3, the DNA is TGTGCCAGCAGTACACTGACAGGGGGGGGTGAAAAACTGTTTTTT. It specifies CASSTLTGGGEKLFF.